This TCR beta chain was obtained from a study of T-cell reconstitution after alpha-beta-depleted transplantation in children. Study findings and constraints: Recipient T cells and thymic progenitors that survived were the source of the high TCRbeta diversity seen at day 60 in some patients.

To note about this clonotype: What it recognizes is unknown.

The CDR3 has 16 residues. The V gene's germline CDR1 is MNHEY and CDR2 SVGEGT. V was shortened by 2 bases and J by 0 bases, with 11 bases between the two germline ends. Preparing the TCRbeta library involved the use of unique molecular identifiers. From the PCR reads, TCRdb called clonotypes with MiXCR, one entry per CDR3 protein. The table includes a few hundred thousand distinct CDR3 sequences, 25% to 30% detected once. This TCR derives from a boy in the first two years of life with Wiskott-Aldrich syndrome, due to receive a stem cell transplant. The rearrangement joins TRBV6-2 or TRBV6-3 to TRBJ2-1, with unresolved D. The sample here was PBMCs, taken before TCRalphabeta/CD19-depleted stem cell transplant. The CDR3 spells CASSYGSESSYNEQFF. Here the CDR3 DNA reads TGTGCCAGCAGTTACGGGTCAGAAAGCTCCTACAATGAGCAGTTCTTC.